Listed below are T cell receptor beta chains from one sample, sequenced in a study of Graves' ophthalmopathy and Graves' hyperthyroidism. TCRdb recomputed calls from the multiplex PCR reads with MiXCR, one row per CDR3 protein. The repertoire includes 620,000 or so distinct CDR3 sequences, around a fifth of them detected once, and more than 5.5% sits in the top ten. The sample comprised peripheral blood. These receptor sequences come from a woman aged 18-30 years with stable Graves' hyperthyroidism. Some clones in this sample may be carry-over from other donors' samples. Each CDR3 is given with its conserved first and last residue. The order of the fields is CDR3 length, clone size, J gene, V gene, D gene, CDR3 DNA, CDR3 protein. D genes are given only for firm matches. The size field is filled for only some rows; it gives once, few, many or a size class.

>14|few|TRBJ2-7|TRBV6-1|.
TGTGCCAGCAGAAGACAGCAGGGAGACTACGAGCAGTACTTC
CASRRQQGDYEQYF
>15|.|TRBJ2-7|TRBV12-3/TRBV12-4|TRBD2
TGTGCCAGCAGTTCCGGACTAGCGGGAGGAAATGAGCAGTACTTC
CASSSGLAGGNEQYF
>14|.|TRBJ2-5|TRBV10-3|.
TGTGCCATCAGTGAGCCTCTGTATAGGGAGACCCAGTACTTC
CAISEPLYRETQYF
>15|many|TRBJ1-2|TRBV9|.
TGTGCCAGCAGCACCCGACAAGAAGCTAACTATGGCTACACCTTC
CASSTRQEANYGYTF
>11|.|TRBJ1-1|TRBV20-1|.
TGCAGTGCTAGTCCGATGGCTGAAGCTTTCTTT
CSASPMAEAFF
>14|many|TRBJ1-2|TRBV14|TRBD1
TGTGCCAGCAGCCAGCAGACAGGGACCGGCGGCTACACCTTC
CASSQQTGTGGYTF
>14|.|TRBJ1-1|TRBV19|.
TGTGCCAGTAGAGGGAGGGGCATGAACACTGAAGCTTTCTTT
CASRGRGMNTEAFF
>15|.|TRBJ2-3|TRBV11-2|.
TGTGCCAGCAGCTTAGATGGATACAGAACAGATACGCAGTATTTT
CASSLDGYRTDTQYF
>13|many|TRBJ1-1|TRBV11-2|.
TGTGCCAGCGGAGCAGCTATGAACACTGAAGCTTTCTTT
CASGAAMNTEAFF
>13|.|TRBJ2-7|TRBV12-3/TRBV12-4|.
TGTGCCAGCAGTTTCGTCAGATCCTACGATCAGTACTTC
CASSFVRSYDQYF
>15|many|TRBJ1-5|TRBV5-6|.
TGTGCCAGCAGCTTGACATCGGGGGGAAGTCAGCCCCAGCATTTT
CASSLTSGGSQPQHF
>13|many|TRBJ2-7|TRBV12-3/TRBV12-4|.
TGTGCCAGCAGTATGCAGGGCTCGGGGGAGCAGTACTTC
CASSMQGSGEQYF
>13|many|TRBJ2-7|TRBV29-1|.
TGCAGCGTGGAGAGCCCGGGGCAGAGCGAGCAGTACTTC
CSVESPGQSEQYF
>11|many|TRBJ2-7|TRBV6-1|.
TGTGCCAGCAGTAGACAAGGCGGGCAGTACTTC
CASSRQGGQYF
>12|many|TRBJ2-2|TRBV20-1|.
TGCAGTGCTAGAGGGTACACCGGGGAGCTGTTTTTT
CSARGYTGELFF
>17|many|TRBJ2-3|TRBV12-3/TRBV12-4|.
TGTGCCAGCAGTTTACGAGGCGCGGGACCCCACACAGATACGCAGTATTTT
CASSLRGAGPHTDTQYF
>17|.|TRBJ2-3|TRBV13|TRBD2
TGTGCCAGCAGCGTAGGGGGACTAGCGGACAACACAGATACGCAGTATTTT
CASSVGGLADNTDTQYF
>11|many|TRBJ1-2|TRBV20-1|.
TGCAGTGCAACGACAGACTATGGCTACACCTTC
CSATTDYGYTF
>13|many|TRBJ2-7|TRBV12-3/TRBV12-4|.
TGTGCCAGCGGACCTCTAGCTATTCACGAGCAGTACTTC
CASGPLAIHEQYF
>14|many|TRBJ2-7|TRBV7-2|.
TGTGCCAGCAGCTTAGGGGGGAAAAGCTACGAGCAGTACTTC
CASSLGGKSYEQYF
>16|many|TRBJ2-7|TRBV12-3/TRBV12-4|TRBD1
TGTGCCAGCAGTCCCGGGACAGGGCGGGGGTCGGACGAGCAGTACTTC
CASSPGTGRGSDEQYF
>14|many|TRBJ1-5|TRBV7-2|TRBD1
TGTGCCAGCAGCCAGGGGGCAGGACCCATGGCCCAGCATTTT
CASSQGAGPMAQHF
>16|.|TRBJ2-5|TRBV6-2/TRBV6-3|.
TGTGCCAGCAGTTACAGGTCAGGCGAGAATCAAGAGACCCAGTACTTC
CASSYRSGENQETQYF
>15|many|TRBJ2-7|TRBV5-1|TRBD1
TGCGCCAGCAGCTTGTCGGGACAGGGTAACCACGAGCAGTACTTC
CASSLSGQGNHEQYF
>16|many|TRBJ1-4|TRBV6-5|.
TGTGCCAGCAGTTTACTCCTCGTGGCAACTAATGAAAAACTGTTTTTT
CASSLLLVATNEKLFF
>17|.|TRBJ2-2|TRBV28|TRBD1
TGTGCCAGCAGTTTCGGGTGGGGACAGGGATTTCCCGGGGAGCTGTTTTTT
CASSFGWGQGFPGELFF
>14|few|TRBJ2-2|TRBV12-3/TRBV12-4|TRBD2
TGTGCCAGCGGTAGCGGGGGGTACACCGGGGAGCTGTTTTTT
CASGSGGYTGELFF
>14|many|TRBJ1-3|TRBV20-1|.
TGCAGTGCTAGTGTGCTGGGTCAAGGAAACACCATATATTTT
CSASVLGQGNTIYF
>16|many|TRBJ2-6|TRBV2|TRBD1
TGTGCCAGCAGTAATAGCAGGGGGCGAGGGGCCAACGTCCTGACTTTC
CASSNSRGRGANVLTF
>15|.|TRBJ2-7|TRBV6-1|TRBD2
TGTGCCAGCAGCGCCCTAGCGGGGGCTTCCTACGAGCAGTACTTC
CASSALAGASYEQYF
>13|.|TRBJ1-1|TRBV6-4|.
TGTGCCAGCAGGCCGGGACCTGGCACTGAAGCTTTCTTT
CASRPGPGTEAFF
>15|.|TRBJ2-7|TRBV3-1|TRBD2
TGTGCCAGCAGCCGCCCCGGGACTAGCCTCTACGAGCAGTACTTC
CASSRPGTSLYEQYF
>21|many|TRBJ2-7|TRBV20-1|TRBD2
TGCAGTGCTAAATCCTCTAGGGGGGACGCAAAGATGGGGACTAGCGGGTACGAGCAGTACTTC
CSAKSSRGDAKMGTSGYEQYF
>14|.|TRBJ2-3|TRBV10-3|.
TGTGCCATCAGTGAAGGGGGAGCCCCAGATACGCAGTATTTT
CAISEGGAPDTQYF
>16|many|TRBJ1-1|TRBV15|.
TGTGCCACCAGCGGAGAAAGGTTCCAGGGTCGCGCTGAAGCTTTCTTT
CATSGERFQGRAEAFF
>16|.|TRBJ2-2|TRBV7-3|TRBD1
TGTGCCAGCAGCCAAGACCCCCAGGGGGCAGGCGGGGAGCTGTTTTTT
CASSQDPQGAGGELFF
>15|many|TRBJ2-7|TRBV20-1|TRBD1
TGCAGTGCTAGAGATTACGGGACAGTTTCCTACGAGCAGTACTTC
CSARDYGTVSYEQYF